Below, 4 T cell receptor beta chains from the same sample are listed, as sequenced in a study of blood T cell repertoires in COVID-19. Libraries were prepared by immunoSEQ multiplex PCR; TCRdb keeps only in-frame clonotypes and omits some of them. Of some 100,000 clones listed, roughly 90% are singletons. Specimen: peripheral blood. These receptors all come from a man aged 65 to 85 with acute or convalescent COVID-19.

V usage is TRBV20-1 and J usage is TRBJ1-5; no reliable D call. CDR3 length: 13 amino acids. V lost 3 bases and J lost 4, with 10 bases in between. CDR1 and CDR2 from the germline V gene are DFQATT and SNEGSKA (reference sequence). The CDR3 bases are TGCAGTGCTAGTGTGGAGGGAAATCAGCCCCAGCATTTT. Amino acids: CSASVEGNQPQHF.

The V gene is TRBV5-5, the J gene TRBJ1-4, with D possibly TRBD1 on 5 matching bases. The CDR3 is 14 residues long. CDR1 and CDR2 (germline): SGHKS, YYEKEE (reference sequence). V lost 2 bases to trimming and J lost 7 bases, with 12 bases between them. CDR3 nucleotides: TGTGCCAGCAGCTTCCCCACGGGGGGTGAAAAACTGTTTTTT. It yields the protein CASSFPTGGEKLFF.

This rearrangement joins TRBV5-1 to TRBJ2-1; 13 bases are a match to TRBD2. Germline values: CDR1 SGHRS, CDR2 YFSETQ. CDR3 size: 17 residues. V gave up 2 bases and J gave up 4 bases; unmatched junction bases: 6. The CDR3 sequence: CASSFPGTSGEYNEQFF. The CDR3 coding sequence is TGCGCCAGCAGCTTTCCCGGGACTAGCGGGGAATACAATGAGCAGTTCTTC. Using reference TRBV5-1 and TRBJ2-1 for the parts outside the CDR3, the full variable domain is KAGVTQTPRYLIKTRGQQVTLSCSPISGHRSVSWYQQTPGQGLQFLFEYFSETQRNKGNFPGRFSGRQFSNSRSEMNVSTLELGDSALYLCASSFPGTSGEYNEQFFGPGTRLTVL.

The chain uses TRBV13 and TRBJ2-7; 9 bases are shared with TRBD1. The CDR3 has 16 residues. The ends lost 0 bases at V and 5 bases at J; junction bases unmatched: 8. Germline V gene lookup returns CDR1 PRHDT and CDR2 FYEKMQ (reference sequence). CDR3 nucleotide sequence: TGTGCCAGCAGCTTAGGCCTACAGGGGGCGATAGACGAGCAGTACTTC. It encodes CASSLGLQGAIDEQYF.